The 18 T cell receptor beta chains reported below all come from one sample, sequenced in a study of cytomegalovirus exposure and HLA in healthy donors. The method was immunoSEQ multiplex PCR; TCRdb's version includes in-frame clones alone and lacks a portion of them. This table holds approximately 260,000 clones, about 86% found once. Material: PBMCs. All receptors come from a woman between 18 and 29 years old in good health and CMV-seronegative.

The chain carries TRBV9 and TRBJ1-1; TRBD1 might be the D (5 bases). Trimming removed 3 bases at V and 3 bases at J, with 15 bases between. Germline values: CDR1 SGDLS, CDR2 YYNGEE. The CDR3 covers 15 residues. The CDR3 sequence: CASSASGGIDTEAFF. The CDR3 coding sequence is TGTGCCAGCAGCGCAAGCGGGGGAATTGACACTGAAGCTTTCTTT.

The chain combines TRBV30 with TRBJ1-1; 8 positions agree with TRBD1. The germline CDR1 and CDR2 sequences are GTSNPN and SVGIG (reference sequence). V was pared by 3 bases and J by 6 bases, with 9 bases of the junction left unmatched. The CDR3 contains 14 residues. The CDR3 loop is CAWSFRDRPSEAFF. The CDR3 DNA follows: TGTGCCTGGAGCTTTCGGGACAGGCCCTCTGAAGCTTTCTTT. The whole variable domain, filled in from reference TRBV30 and TRBJ1-1, reads SQTIHQWPATLVQPVGSPLSLECTVEGTSNPNLYWYRQAAGRGLQLLFYSVGIGQISSEVPQNLSASRPQDRQFILSSKKLLLSDSGFYLCAWSFRDRPSEAFFGQGTRLTVV.

The V call is TRBV5-1, the J call TRBJ1-4, with 12 bases that match TRBD1. The CDR3 spans 16 residues. J was trimmed by 8 bases and V by 2 bases; bases with no gene match: 7. From germline, CDR1 is SGHRS and CDR2 YFSETQ. The CDR3, as DNA: TGCGCCAGCAGCTTAGGGACAGGGGGCCAGGGAGAAAAACTGTTTTTT. Translated: CASSLGTGGQGEKLFF. The full variable domain, with the rest looked up from reference TRBV5-1 and TRBJ1-4, is KAGVTQTPRYLIKTRGQQVTLSCSPISGHRSVSWYQQTPGQGLQFLFEYFSETQRNKGNFPGRFSGRQFSNSRSEMNVSTLELGDSALYLCASSLGTGGQGEKLFFGSGTQLSVL.

The chain carries TRBV29-1 and TRBJ2-1; 7 bases are a match to TRBD2. This CDR3 has 13 amino acids. The germline gives CDR1 SQVTM, CDR2 ANQGSEA. V was pared by 3 bases and J by 5 bases, with 4 bases of the junction left unmatched. In DNA, the CDR3 is TGCAGCGTTGATTCCAGCGGGAACAATGAGCAGTTCTTC. Encoded protein: CSVDSSGNNEQFF.

The chain is built from TRBV25-1 and TRBJ1-3, with TRBD1 matching over 7 bases. Unmatched junction bases numbered 8, after V lost 8 bases and J lost 4 bases. CDR3 size: 14 residues. In germline, CDR1 is MGHDK, CDR2 SYGVNS. CDR3 nucleotide sequence: TGTGCCAGCGGAGACAGGGCCAAGGGAAACACCATATATTTT. It encodes CASGDRAKGNTIYF.

The chain combines TRBV5-1 with TRBJ1-3, with a tentative D call TRBD1 (5 bases). CDR1 is SGHRS and CDR2 is YFSETQ in the germline V gene. V lost 0 bases to trimming and J lost 2 bases, with 9 bases between them. This CDR3 comprises 15 residues. CDR3 loop: CASSLGSGPGNTIYF. CDR3 nucleotides: TGCGCCAGCAGCTTGGGGTCAGGGCCTGGAAACACCATATATTTT.

The chain combines TRBV9 with TRBJ1-6; the D is unclear. Trimming left V 3 bases short and J 7 bases short, with 11 bases between. CDR1 is SGDLS, CDR2 YYNGEE, per germline. CDR3 length: 14 residues. In nucleotides, the CDR3 is TGTGCCAGCAGCGATGAGGTAGGCAATTCACCCCTCCACTTT. Translation gives CASSDEVGNSPLHF.

The rearrangement links TRBV5-1 to TRBJ2-7, with TRBD2 identical over 9 bases. Per the germline V gene, CDR1 is SGHRS and CDR2 is YFSETQ. Losses at the gene ends were 1 base for V and 6 bases for J; bases not matched to a gene: 2. CDR3 length equals 13 residues. This CDR3 is CASSLSSGSEQYF. CDR3 DNA sequence: TGCGCCAGCAGCTTGAGTAGCGGGAGCGAGCAGTACTTC.

This clone showed up just once. The chain carries TRBV18 and TRBJ1-1, with D possibly TRBD1 on 5 matching bases. V was shortened by 3 bases and J by 2 bases, with 10 bases between the two germline ends. Germline V gene sequence: CDR1 KGHSH, CDR2 LQKENI. This CDR3 comprises 14 residues. CDR3 coding DNA: TGTGCCAGCTCACCGGCCCAGGGCAACACTGAAGCTTTCTTT. It codes for CASSPAQGNTEAFF.

This clone has a handful of counts. The rearrangement uses TRBV7-9 and TRBJ1-4, with a possible D match to TRBD1 (5 bases). This CDR3 region has 15 residues. Trimming took 7 bases from V and 5 from J, leaving 17 bases between them. Germline V gene lookup returns CDR1 SEHNR and CDR2 FQNEAQ (reference sequence). The DNA for the CDR3 is TGTGCCAGCAATAACTCCCCCGGGGGAAATGAAAAACTGTTTTTT. This codes for CASNNSPGGNEKLFF.

This rearrangement joins TRBV2 to TRBJ1-5, with D uncertain. Per the germline V gene, CDR1 is SNHLY and CDR2 is FYNNEI. CDR3 length: 15 residues. V gave up 6 bases and J gave up 3 bases, with 15 bases separating them. The CDR3 DNA reads as TGTGCCAGCAGGTCCACCCCCCGGTACAATCAGCCCCAGCATTTT. This sequence encodes CASRSTPRYNQPQHF.

The chain employs TRBV5-1 and TRBJ1-1; 9 nucleotides match TRBD1. CDR3 length equals 14 residues. With V trimmed by 0 bases and J by 5 bases, 2 bases remained unmatched. The germline gives CDR1 SGHRS, CDR2 YFSETQ. The chain's CDR3 is CASSLVGQGTEAFF. Written as DNA, the CDR3 is TGCGCCAGCAGCTTGGTTGGACAGGGGACTGAAGCTTTCTTT. The variable domain in full, completed from reference TRBV5-1 and TRBJ1-1, reads KAGVTQTPRYLIKTRGQQVTLSCSPISGHRSVSWYQQTPGQGLQFLFEYFSETQRNKGNFPGRFSGRQFSNSRSEMNVSTLELGDSALYLCASSLVGQGTEAFFGQGTRLTVV.

This rearrangement joins TRBV6-5 to TRBJ1-2; D remains unclear. With 2 bases removed from V and 7 bases from J, the gap between germline ends came to 14 bases. The germline CDR1 and CDR2 sequences are MNHEY and SVGAGI. CDR3 length equals 14 residues. The CDR3 reads CASSYLLEGGGYTF. The CDR3 DNA reads as TGTGCCAGCAGTTACCTTCTGGAAGGCGGTGGCTACACCTTC.

V and J are TRBV27 and TRBJ2-5, with TRBD1 matching 9 bases. Germline trimming cut 5 bases from V and 5 bases from J; bases unmatched to any gene: 3. Germline CDR1 is MNHEY and CDR2 is SMNVEV (reference sequence). The CDR3 runs to 13 residues. In DNA, the CDR3 is TGTGCCAGCAGTACGACAGGGGGGGAGACCCAGTACTTC. Translation gives CASSTTGGETQYF.

V and J are TRBV20-1 and TRBJ2-5, with 7 bases matching TRBD2. This CDR3 is 11 amino acids long. Looked up from germline, CDR1 is DFQATT and CDR2 is SNEGSKA (reference sequence). The J segment lost 8 bases and the V segment lost 7 bases, leaving 7 bases of the junction unmatched. In DNA form, the CDR3 reads TGCAGTGAGCGGGGCACACCAACCCAGTACTTC. Its protein is CSERGTPTQYF.

This chain links TRBV2 with TRBJ2-1; maybe TRBD2 (7 bases). This CDR3 contains 13 residues. Germline CDR1 and CDR2: SNHLY and FYNNEI. V was trimmed by 7 bases and J by 3 bases, leaving 10 bases between them. CDR3 sequence reads: CASKGGGYNEQFF. CDR3 DNA: TGTGCCAGCAAGGGGGGGGGCTACAATGAGCAGTTCTTC. Full variable domain (rest looked up from reference TRBV2 and TRBJ2-1): EPEVTQTPSHQVTQMGQEVILRCVPISNHLYFYWYRQILGQKVEFLVSFYNNEISEKSEIFDDQFSVERPDGSNFTLKIRSTKLEDSAMYFCASKGGGYNEQFFGPGTRLTVL.

The CDR3: CASSEWRGYEQYF. In DNA form, the CDR3 reads TGCGCCAGCAGTGAGTGGAGGGGCTACGAGCAGTACTTC. The chain has TRBV10-2 and TRBJ2-7, with a possible D match to TRBD2 (6 bases). Germline V gives CDR1 WSHSY, CDR2 SAAADI. V was clipped by 1 base and J by 3 bases, with 7 bases between them. CDR3 length: 13 residues.

The V and J genes are TRBV6-1 and TRBJ2-7, with TRBD1 matching 8 bases. CDR1 and CDR2 (germline): MNHNS, SASEGT. This CDR3 is 14 amino acids long. Trimming cost V 6 bases and J 2 bases; bases outside gene matches: 6. The chain's CDR3 is CASSVGRGPYEQYF. The CDR3 DNA is TGTGCCAGCAGCGTAGGCAGGGGGCCCTACGAGCAGTACTTC.